The 16 T cell receptor beta chains in this list originate from one sample, sequenced in a study of PD-L1 blockade in urothelial cancer (TCRdb year 2017). Receptors were amplified or captured by the immunoSEQ multiplex PCR assay. TCRdb took over this immuneACCESS table, retaining in-frame rearrangements with V and J assigned. Such tables are incomplete; in checked studies, under half of the missing clones stem from an unresolved V gene, and the remainder is unexplained. Recorded for this sample are around 69,000 clones; roughly 90% of them occurred a single time. 0.87% of the sample is held by the ten biggest clonotypes. The label giving this sample's time point can be read as: peripheral blood 6 weeks after treatment start. Sequenced here: PBMCs, sampled around atezolizumab (anti-PD-L1) treatment. These receptors came from a woman of 80 years or more with urothelial cancer.

This clone showed up just once. J is TRBJ1-5 and V is TRBV5-6; the match to TRBD1 covers 9 bases. The J segment lost 2 bases and the V segment lost 3 bases, leaving 6 bases of the junction unmatched. CDR1 is SGHDT, CDR2 YYEEEE, per germline. The CDR3 covers 16 residues. The CDR3 nucleotides read TGTGCCAGCAGCTATTTAAGGACAGGGGGCAATCAGCCCCAGCATTTT. This gives the protein CASSYLRTGGNQPQHF.

The chain recombines TRBV15 with TRBJ2-2; TRBD2 is a possible D gene (6 bases). V was cut by 4 bases and J by 5 bases, with 11 bases left in between. The germline CDR1 and CDR2 sequences are LNHNV and YYDKDF (reference sequence). This CDR3 region has 14 residues. Here the CDR3 DNA reads TGTGCCACCAGCATGGAGGGAAGGACCGGGGAGCTGTTTTTT. Protein product: CATSMEGRTGELFF.

About this clone: Relative to the germline gene, one junction end is altered; a read error may explain this. CDR3 DNA: TGTGCCAGCCCACCTCCGGGGACAGGGGGAATGAACACTGAAGCTTTCTTT. It specifies CASPPPGTGGMNTEAFF. The chain links TRBV18 to TRBJ1-1; 11 bases agree with TRBD1. In germline, CDR1 is KGHSH, CDR2 LQKENI. CDR3 length: 17 residues.

This rearrangement joins TRBV19 to TRBJ2-7, with a weak D call TRBD2 (5 bases). Germline assignment: CDR1 LNHDA and CDR2 SQIVND (reference sequence). This CDR3 region has 13 residues. V was pared by 6 bases and J by 4 bases, with 13 bases between. CDR3 sequence (DNA): TGTGCCAGTAGCCGCGGACTCCTTTACGAGCAGTACTTC. It codes for CASSRGLLYEQYF.

The rearrangement joins TRBV11-2 to TRBJ2-1, with 7 bases that match TRBD2. The CDR3 covers 15 residues. V trimming: 5 bases; J trimming: 2 bases; junction bases outside the gene matches: 6. The germline CDR1 and CDR2 sequences are SGHAT and FQNNGV. DNA for the CDR3: TGTGCCAGCAGCCTAGGCGGGAGCCCCTACAATGAGCAGTTCTTC. Protein sequence: CASSLGGSPYNEQFF.

The V call is TRBV30, the J call TRBJ2-5; D is undetermined. V gave up 0 bases and J gave up 1 base, with 9 bases separating them. The CDR3 loop spans 14 amino acids. Germline-derived CDR1 and CDR2 are GTSNPN and SVGIG (reference sequence). The CDR3 DNA follows: TGTGCCTGGAGTGTACTCACTACCCAAGAGACCCAGTACTTC. This sequence encodes CAWSVLTTQETQYF.

The genes are TRBV6-5 and TRBJ1-2; D gene ambiguous. The CDR3 is 14 amino acids. V lost 6 bases, J lost 4 bases, and 15 bases lay in between. CDR1 is MNHEY and CDR2 is SVGAGI in the germline V gene. The CDR3 nucleotides are TGTGCCAGCAGGCCCACCAGGCTCTCCTATGGCTACACCTTC. Residues: CASRPTRLSYGYTF.

The gene calls are TRBV4-1 and TRBJ2-5; 10 positions match TRBD1. CDR1 MGHRA and CDR2 YSYEKL come from the germline V gene. J gave up 4 bases and V 3 bases, and 11 bases lay outside the gene matches. The CDR3 runs to 17 residues. CDR3 bases: TGCGCCAGCAGCCACCGATTCGACAGGGGGCAGGTAGAGACCCAGTACTTC. This sequence encodes CASSHRFDRGQVETQYF.

This chain joins TRBV7-9 and TRBJ1-4, with 9 bases aligning to TRBD1. Per germline, CDR1 SEHNR and CDR2 FQNEAQ (reference sequence). V was clipped by 1 base and J by 6 bases; unmatched bases: 0. This CDR3 comprises 14 residues. This chain's CDR3 is CASSLGTGDEKLFF. The CDR3 bases are TGTGCCAGCAGCTTAGGGACAGGGGATGAAAAACTGTTTTTT.

The chain recombines TRBV12-1 with TRBJ2-7; whether TRBD1, the table's D call, matches the DNA was not checked. TRBV12-1 is shown as a pseudogene. The CDR3 totals 16 residues. For the CDR3, the DNA is TGTGCCAGCAGCTGGGGCCTAGGGCATCGTTCCTACGAGCAGTACTTC. Its protein is CASSWGLGHRSYEQYF.

The gene calls are TRBV19 and TRBJ2-7, with D possibly being TRBD1 (5 bases). V was clipped by 4 bases and J by 2 bases, with 12 bases between them. Germline loops: CDR1 LNHDA, CDR2 SQIVND (reference sequence). The CDR3 extends over 14 amino acids. The CDR3 is CASSNLDSPYEQYF. CDR3 nucleotides: TGTGCCAGTAGTAATTTAGACAGCCCCTACGAGCAGTACTTC.

The rearrangement joins TRBV19 to TRBJ1-2; TRBD1 matches 9 bases. J was trimmed by 2 bases and V by 10 bases; bases with no gene match: 8. The CDR3 totals 14 residues. Germline lookup yields CDR1 LNHDA and CDR2 SQIVND (reference sequence). The CDR3 DNA sequence: TGTGCCACGATAAGGACAGGGGCCAACTATGGCTACACCTTC. Encoded protein: CATIRTGANYGYTF.

The J gene is TRBJ1-1, the V gene TRBV15; D is perhaps TRBD1 (6 bases). The CDR3 covers 12 residues. The germline V and J ends were trimmed by 1 base and 9 bases, with 9 bases remaining between them. Per the germline V gene, CDR1 is LNHNV and CDR2 is YYDKDF (reference sequence). CDR3 in DNA: TGTGCCACCAGCAGAGTCACAGGGAAAGCTTTCTTT. Its protein is CATSRVTGKAFF. The full variable domain, its missing parts supplied by reference TRBV15 and TRBJ1-1, is DAMVIQNPRYQVTQFGKPVTLSCSQTLNHNVMYWYQQKSSQAPKLLFHYYDKDFNNEADTPDNFQSRRPNTSFCFLDIRSPGLGDTAMYLCATSRVTGKAFFGQGTRLTVV.

This rearrangement joins TRBV28 to TRBJ1-3; D call uncertain. Germline CDR1 and CDR2: MDHEN and SYDVKM. V lost 3 bases to trimming and J lost 2 bases, with 2 bases between them. This CDR3 is built from 12 residues. The CDR3 DNA follows: TGTGCCAGCAGTTTTACTGGAAACACCATATATTTT. As protein: CASSFTGNTIYF.

The J gene is TRBJ2-5, the V gene TRBV5-1; the D gene is possibly TRBD1 (6 bases). The CDR3 length is 14 residues. V was pared by 4 bases and J by 1 base, with 11 bases between. Germline CDR1 reads SGHRS; CDR2 reads YFSETQ. The CDR3 DNA sequence: TGCGCCAGCAGCAGAACAGGGATCCAAGAGACCCAGTACTTC. The encoded protein is CASSRTGIQETQYF.

The chain is built from TRBV28 and TRBJ1-3, with D perhaps TRBD1 (5 bases). V lost 5 bases and J lost 0, with 8 bases in between. Germline V lookup: CDR1 MDHEN, CDR2 SYDVKM. The CDR3 is 14 amino acids. Written as DNA, the CDR3 is TGTGCCAGCAGTACGGGACTCTCTGGAAACACCATATATTTT. Amino acids: CASSTGLSGNTIYF.